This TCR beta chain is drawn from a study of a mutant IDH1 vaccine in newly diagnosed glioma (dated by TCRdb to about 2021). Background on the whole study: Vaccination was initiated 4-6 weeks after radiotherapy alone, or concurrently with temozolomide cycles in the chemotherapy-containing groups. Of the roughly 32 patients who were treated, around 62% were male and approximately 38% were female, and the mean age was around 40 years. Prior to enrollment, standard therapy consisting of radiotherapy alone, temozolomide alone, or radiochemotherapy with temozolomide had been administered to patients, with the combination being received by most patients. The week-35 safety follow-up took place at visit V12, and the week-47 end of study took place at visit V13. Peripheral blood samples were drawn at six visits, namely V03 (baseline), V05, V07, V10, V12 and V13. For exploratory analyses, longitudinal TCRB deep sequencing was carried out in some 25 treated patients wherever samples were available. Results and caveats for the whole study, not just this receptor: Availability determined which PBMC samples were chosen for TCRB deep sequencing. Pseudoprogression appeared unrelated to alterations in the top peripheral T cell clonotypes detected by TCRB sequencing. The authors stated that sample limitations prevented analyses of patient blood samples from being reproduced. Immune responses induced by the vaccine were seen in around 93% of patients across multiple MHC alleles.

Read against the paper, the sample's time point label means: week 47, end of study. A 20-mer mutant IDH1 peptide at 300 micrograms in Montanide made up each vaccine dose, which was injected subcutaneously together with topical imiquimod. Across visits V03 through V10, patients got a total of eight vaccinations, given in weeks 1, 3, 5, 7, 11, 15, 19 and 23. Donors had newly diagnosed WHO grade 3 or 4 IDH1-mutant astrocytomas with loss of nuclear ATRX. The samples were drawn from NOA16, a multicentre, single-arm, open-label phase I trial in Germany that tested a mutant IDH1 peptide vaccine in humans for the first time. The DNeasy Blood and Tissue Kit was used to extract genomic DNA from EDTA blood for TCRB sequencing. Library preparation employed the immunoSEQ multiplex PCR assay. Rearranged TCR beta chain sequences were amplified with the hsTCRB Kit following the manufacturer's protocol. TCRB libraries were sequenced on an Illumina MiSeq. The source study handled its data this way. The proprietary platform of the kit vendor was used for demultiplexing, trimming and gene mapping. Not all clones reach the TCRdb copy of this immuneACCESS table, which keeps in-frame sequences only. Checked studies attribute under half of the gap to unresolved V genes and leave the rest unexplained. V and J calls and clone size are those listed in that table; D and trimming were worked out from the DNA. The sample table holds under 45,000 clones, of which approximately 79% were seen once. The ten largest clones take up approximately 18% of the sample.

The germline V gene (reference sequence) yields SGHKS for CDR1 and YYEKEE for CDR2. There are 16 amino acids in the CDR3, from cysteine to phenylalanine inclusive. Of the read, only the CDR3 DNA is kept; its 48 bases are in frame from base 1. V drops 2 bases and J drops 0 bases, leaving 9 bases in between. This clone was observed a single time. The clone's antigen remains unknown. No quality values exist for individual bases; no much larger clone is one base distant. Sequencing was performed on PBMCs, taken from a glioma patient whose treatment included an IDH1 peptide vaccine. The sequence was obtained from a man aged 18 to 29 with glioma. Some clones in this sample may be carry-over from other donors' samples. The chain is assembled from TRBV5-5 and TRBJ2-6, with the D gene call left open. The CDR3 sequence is CASSLRPYSGANVLTF. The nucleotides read TGTGCCAGCAGCTTAAGGCCGTACTCTGGGGCCAACGTCCTGACTTTC.